This TCR beta chain was sequenced during a study of cytomegalovirus exposure and HLA in healthy donors. Findings and caveats of the study: Using the classifier, cytomegalovirus status was reportedly diagnosed with high specificity and sensitivity. Generally TCR sequences proved uncommon, though certain public TCRs appeared in numerous donors.

Comments on this clone: Antigen unknown.

Germline CDR1 is MDHEN and CDR2 is SYDVKM. The trim removed 4 bases at V and 8 bases at J, leaving 6 bases unmatched. The CDR3 is 14 residues long. Amplification used 60 Vbeta primers and 13 Jbeta primers. The method was immunoSEQ multiplex PCR; TCRdb's version includes in-frame clones alone and lacks a portion of them. The sample has about 170,000 clones, 79% seen once. The sequenced material came from PBMCs. The rearrangement joins TRBV28 to TRBJ1-4; TRBD1 matches 8 bases. This TCR was sampled from a woman aged 45-60 years in good health and CMV-seronegative. CDR3 sequence (DNA): TGTGCCAGCAGTTGGGGGACAGGCGGCGAAAAACTGTTTTTT. Its protein is CASSWGTGGEKLFF.